These 5 T cell receptor beta chains were sequenced from one sample in a study of early T cells in non-severe SARS-CoV-2 infection. TCRdb recomputed calls from the 5' RACE reads with MiXCR, one row per CDR3 protein. The sample has 98,000 or so distinct CDR3 sequences; roughly 11% are singletons. The sample taken for sequencing was whole blood. Source of these receptors: an adult who was a healthcare worker with PCR-confirmed SARS-CoV-2 infection or an uninfected control (not recorded which).

This clonotype was observed a few times. The chain carries TRBV11-1 and TRBJ2-1; no reliable D call. CDR1 and CDR2 from the germline V gene are SGHAT and FQDESV (reference sequence). V was shortened by 6 bases and J by 4 bases, with 7 bases between the two germline ends. CDR3 length: 12 amino acids. Here the CDR3 reads CASRERYNEQFF. CDR3 DNA sequence: TGTGCCAGCAGGGAACGATACAATGAGCAGTTCTTC.

CDR3 sequence reads: CASSLDTRAIPYNEQFF. CDR3 nucleotide sequence: TGTGCCAGCAGCTTAGATACCAGGGCTATCCCATACAATGAGCAGTTCTTC. This chain joins TRBV11-2 and TRBJ2-1, with a tentative D call TRBD1 (5 bases). Germline CDR1 and CDR2: SGHAT and FQNNGV. CDR3 size: 17 residues. Deletions cut 0 bases from V and 4 bases from J, with 16 bases between.

This clonotype was seen only a few times. This sequence joins TRBV18 and TRBJ1-5, with D perhaps TRBD1 (5 bases). Germline lookup yields CDR1 KGHSH and CDR2 LQKENI. The CDR3 loop spans 14 amino acids. V was clipped by 3 bases and J by 3 bases, with 9 bases between them. CDR3 amino acids: CASSPGPHNQPQHF. The DNA for the CDR3 is TGTGCCAGCTCACCGGGACCGCACAATCAGCCCCAGCATTTT.

The V call is TRBV20-1, the J call TRBJ1-4; D unresolved. This CDR3 comprises 15 residues. Germline CDR1 and CDR2: DFQATT and SNEGSKA (reference sequence). Trimming left V 0 bases short and J 3 bases short, with 11 bases between. CDR3: CSAREWPGSNEKLFF. The CDR3 DNA follows: TGCAGTGCTAGAGAGTGGCCAGGTTCTAATGAAAAACTGTTTTTT.

This clonotype was seen repeatedly, ten times or more. The chain couples TRBV12-5 to TRBJ2-3; TRBD2 matches 12 bases. After removal of 0 bases from V and 4 bases from J, the junction contained 2 bases not matched to a gene. Germline V CDR1 and CDR2: LGHNT, FRNRAP. This CDR3 region has 16 residues. The CDR3 spells CASGLVTSGRSDTQYF. The CDR3, as DNA: TGTGCTAGTGGTTTGGTAACTAGCGGGAGGTCAGATACGCAGTATTTT.